One sample yielded the 19 T cell receptor beta chains listed below, sequenced in a study of TIL therapy for anti-PD-1-resistant metastatic lung cancer (dated by TCRdb to the early 2020s). The intended sense of this specimen's time point label: pre-treatment sample, taken before nivolumab and TIL therapy. Using bias-controlled multiplex PCR with the immunoSEQ v3 hsTCRB kit, the TCR beta CDR3 regions were amplified from genomic DNA. TCRdb stores this immuneACCESS table with in-frame sequences only. Part of the clones is absent; in the studies checked, under half of the shortfall reflects unresolved V genes, and no reason is known for the rest. This sample has tens of thousands of clones in its table, and 65% to 80% of those were observed once. The ten largest clones take up roughly 16% of the sample. The material sequenced was blood, taken at baseline. The receptors here all came from a man between 65 and 85 years old with non-small cell lung cancer.

The count of this clone is one. V usage is TRBV5-6 and J usage is TRBJ1-5, with unresolved D. V was cut by 1 base and J by 1 base, with 9 bases left in between. Germline CDR1 is SGHDT and CDR2 is YYEEEE. The CDR3 has 15 amino acids. For the CDR3, the DNA is TGTGCCAGCAGCTTGCGAGGGTTAAGCAATCAGCCCCAGCATTTT. This sequence encodes CASSLRGLSNQPQHF. The full variable domain, rest sourced from reference TRBV5-6 and TRBJ1-5, is DAGVTQSPTHLIKTRGQQVTLRCSPKSGHDTVSWYQQALGQGPQFIFQYYEEEERQRGNFPDRFSGHQFPNYSSELNVNALLLGDSALYLCASSLRGLSNQPQHFGDGTRLSIL.

The chain joins TRBV18 to TRBJ1-1, with 12 bases matching TRBD1. Germline V gives CDR1 KGHSH, CDR2 LQKENI. The CDR3 is made up of 17 amino acids. V shed 6 bases and J 4 bases; nucleotides not matched to a gene: 12. CDR3 bases: TGTGCCAGCTCGACTTTGGGACAGGGGGCGTCTGGCACTGAAGCTTTCTTT. It translates to CASSTLGQGASGTEAFF.

V is TRBV21-1 and J is TRBJ2-3; the listed D gene, TRBD2, was not tested against the DNA. TRBV21-1 is listed as a pseudogene. The CDR3 is 18 residues long. The CDR3 bases are TGTGCCAGCAGCAAACGGGAGTGTAAAAGCGGGAACACAGATACGCAGTATTTT. Protein sequence: CASSKRECKSGNTDTQYF.

The J gene is TRBJ2-2, the V gene TRBV28, with 10 nucleotides matching TRBD1. The CDR3 is made up of 14 amino acids. Losses at the gene ends were 10 bases for V and 0 bases for J; bases not matched to a gene: 2. CDR1 is MDHEN and CDR2 is SYDVKM in the germline V gene. In DNA, the CDR3 is TGTGCCACGACAGGGGGCGCGAACACCGGGGAGCTGTTTTTT. Residues: CATTGGANTGELFF.

J is TRBJ2-3 and V is TRBV6-1; D is perhaps TRBD1 (5 bases). From germline, CDR1 is MNHNS and CDR2 SASEGT. There are 16 residues in the CDR3. The V end lost 4 bases, the J end lost 0 bases, and 14 bases lay between the germline ends. The CDR3, as DNA: TGTGCCAGCAGTGCCCGCAGGGCCCCTAGCACAGATACGCAGTATTTT. This encodes CASSARRAPSTDTQYF.

The J gene is TRBJ1-2, the V gene TRBV5-4; D is undetermined. CDR1 and CDR2 (germline): SGHNT, YYREEE (reference sequence). The CDR3 spans 11 residues. V was cut by 2 bases and J by 3 bases, with 2 bases left in between. Here the CDR3 reads CASSFDYGYTF. For the CDR3, the DNA is TGTGCCAGCAGCTTTGACTATGGCTACACCTTC.

This clone was found a few times. J is TRBJ2-7 and V is TRBV29-1; 7 positions agree with TRBD1. The CDR3 runs 13 residues. The germline V gene has CDR1 SQVTM and CDR2 ANQGSEA. V dropped 7 bases and J dropped 4; count of bases not matched to a gene: 10. CDR3 protein: CSGTGTSSYEQYF. For the CDR3, the DNA is TGCAGCGGGACAGGTACCTCCTCGTACGAGCAGTACTTC.

The chain combines TRBV14 with TRBJ2-5; 11 positions match TRBD2. V lost 0 bases to trimming and J lost 4 bases; unmatched junction nucleotides: 10. This CDR3 has 18 residues. Germline CDR1 is SGHDN and CDR2 is FVKESK. The CDR3 protein is CASSQEGSGRAGGETQYF. The CDR3 DNA reads as TGTGCCAGCAGCCAAGAAGGTAGCGGGAGGGCCGGGGGAGAGACCCAGTACTTC.

The gene calls are TRBV28 and TRBJ2-3; D call uncertain. V was clipped by 5 bases and J by 1 base, with 4 bases between them. The CDR3 consists of 12 residues. The germline CDR1 and CDR2 sequences are MDHEN and SYDVKM. The CDR3 DNA reads TGTGCCAGCAGTCCGGGCACAGATACGCAGTATTTT. This sequence encodes CASSPGTDTQYF.

The V call is TRBV12-5, the J call TRBJ1-2, with D possibly TRBD1 on 6 matching bases. The germline CDR1 and CDR2 sequences are LGHNT and FRNRAP. Trimming cost V 6 bases and J 4 bases, with 9 bases left between them. This CDR3 spans 12 amino acids. The CDR3 protein is CASGTGLYGYTF. The CDR3 DNA is TGTGCTAGTGGGACAGGCCTCTATGGCTACACCTTC.

Notes on this clone: At one end, the junction sequence differs from germline, possibly due to a read error. V is TRBV7-7 and J is TRBJ2-5; D ambiguous. Germline assignment: CDR1 SSHAT and CDR2 FNYEAQ (reference sequence). This CDR3 has 14 amino acids. CDR3 loop: CASSPSRMRKTQYF. The CDR3 DNA is TGTGCTAGCAGCCCCAGTCGGATGAGGAAGACCCAGTACTTC.

The genes are TRBV28 and TRBJ1-5; D unclear. This CDR3 region has 12 residues. The germline V gene encodes CDR1 MDHEN and CDR2 SYDVKM. The germline V and J ends were trimmed by 4 bases and 4 bases, with 5 bases remaining between them. The CDR3 is CASSSPNQPQHF. The CDR3 DNA is TGTGCCAGCAGTTCCCCTAATCAGCCCCAGCATTTT.

The gene calls are TRBV7-9 and TRBJ1-5; D uncertain. V gave up 1 base and J gave up 5 bases, with 12 bases separating them. Germline V gene data show CDR1 as SEHNR and CDR2 as FQNEAQ (reference sequence). CDR3 length: 15 residues. The CDR3 nucleotides are TGTGCCAGCAGCTTAGTAGCTGGGGTGGATCAGCCCCAGCATTTT. Translated: CASSLVAGVDQPQHF.

The chain recombines TRBV5-1 with TRBJ2-5; 15 bases fit TRBD2. The CDR3 consists of 16 residues. Looked up from germline, CDR1 is SGHRS and CDR2 is YFSETQ. V shed 4 bases, J shed 5 bases, and the junction held 6 bases outside the gene matches. This chain's CDR3 is CASSNGLAGGGETQYF. DNA of the CDR3: TGCGCCAGCAGCAACGGACTAGCGGGAGGGGGGGAGACCCAGTACTTC.

The chain carries TRBV5-5 and TRBJ2-1, with 14 bases fitting TRBD2. CDR1 and CDR2 (germline): SGHKS, YYEKEE (reference sequence). The CDR3 sequence is 18 residues long. The V and J ends lost 4 bases and 0 bases, in that order; junction bases with no gene match: 6. The CDR3 protein is CASSRGLAGAGSYNEQFF. CDR3 DNA sequence: TGTGCCAGCAGCCGGGGACTAGCGGGAGCGGGCTCCTACAATGAGCAGTTCTTC.

The table lists this clone with a count of one. V and J are TRBV6-6 and TRBJ2-2; possibly TRBD2 for D (6 bases). V was shortened by 2 bases and J by 5 bases, with 9 bases between the two germline ends. Germline CDR1 MNHNY, CDR2 SVGAGI (reference sequence). The CDR3 has 14 amino acids. For the CDR3, the DNA is TGTGCCAGCAGTTACCTGGGGGGAACCGGGGAGCTGTTTTTT. Protein product: CASSYLGGTGELFF.

The gene calls are TRBV11-2 and TRBJ1-1; D gene uncertain. V was clipped by 0 bases and J by 1 base, with 6 bases between them. Germline V lookup: CDR1 SGHAT, CDR2 FQNNGV. The CDR3 consists of 14 residues. The CDR3 here is CASSLETRNTEAFF. CDR3 sequence (DNA): TGTGCCAGCAGCTTAGAGACGCGGAACACTGAAGCTTTCTTT.

The rearrangement uses TRBV2 and TRBJ1-1; D not resolved. V lost 7 bases and J lost 0, with 21 bases in between. The CDR3 is 17 amino acids. Germline CDR1 reads SNHLY; CDR2 reads FYNNEI. The CDR3 nucleotides are TGTGCCAGCAAAGGCGCCCGCGAAGTAAATCTGAACACTGAAGCTTTCTTT. Residues: CASKGAREVNLNTEAFF. The full variable domain, with the rest looked up from reference TRBV2 and TRBJ1-1, is EPEVTQTPSHQVTQMGQEVILRCVPISNHLYFYWYRQILGQKVEFLVSFYNNEISEKSEIFDDQFSVERPDGSNFTLKIRSTKLEDSAMYFCASKGAREVNLNTEAFFGQGTRLTVV.

A single count supports this clone. This chain links TRBV7-2 with TRBJ1-4; 7 nucleotides match TRBD1. CDR1 SGHTA and CDR2 FQGNSA come from the germline V gene. The V gene end was trimmed by 5 bases and the J gene end by 8 bases; junction bases not matched to a gene: 17. CDR3 size: 17 residues. DNA of the CDR3: TGTGCCAGCAGCCCCACCGGTGTGAGGGGGCTAAACGAAAAACTGTTTTTT. This codes for CASSPTGVRGLNEKLFF.